The 5 T cell receptor delta chains presented below share a single source sample, sequenced in a study of γδ T cells in repeated Plasmodium falciparum infection. Bulk repertoires came from Vgamma9/Vdelta2+ or Vdelta2-negative gammadelta T cells flow-sorted from PBMC. TCRdb re-processed the multiplex PCR reads using CATT. Here the sample spans approximately 50,000 delta-chain clones, roughly 2% being singletons. The sequenced material came from gamma-delta T cells from blood. Receptors were obtained from a pool of human donors (malaria-infected and uninfected, not separated).

This clone has at least ten counts. TCRdb assigns this DNA the protein of a much larger clone, which departs from its translation at residue 10; this likely reflects a read error, and the protein shown comes from translating the DNA. CDR3 in amino acids: CALGELRPYGGIPRADKLIF. The CDR3 region has the DNA TGTGCTCTTGGGGAACTACGTCCTTACGGGGGGATACCTCGAGCCGATAAACTCATCTTT. This sequence joins TRDV1 and TRDJ1, with 9 bases matching TRDD3. The J gene is not listed in TCRdb, so it was assigned here from a DNA match to germline. The CDR3 covers 20 residues. CDR1 and CDR2 from the germline V gene are TSWWSYY and QGS. Trimming cost V 0 bases and J 3 bases; bases outside gene matches: 17.

About this clone itself: The protein given by TCRdb reflects a much larger clone and differs at residue 18 from this DNA's translation, likely from a read error; the protein shown is the DNA's translation. J is TRDJ1 and V is TRDV1, with 8 bases matching TRDD3. TCRdb carries no J gene annotation; the J gene was assigned here by matching the DNA with germline. Unmatched junction bases numbered 37, after V lost 1 base and J lost 0 bases. This CDR3 region has 27 residues. CDR1 is TSWWSYY, CDR2 QGS, per germline. The CDR3 is CALGERVVFVDLATGGLPYPYTDKLIF. The CDR3 DNA reads TGTGCTCTTGGGGAACGAGTAGTCTTCGTCGACCTAGCTACTGGGGGGTTACCATACCCTTACACCGATAAACTCATCTTT.

With regard to this clone: TCRdb's entry gives the protein of a much larger clone, which mismatches this DNA's translation at residue 18, likely from a read error; the protein reported here is translated from the DNA. The J gene has no call, while the V gene is TRDV1; the table's TRDD3 call for D was not verified on the DNA. Germline-derived CDR1 and CDR2 are TSWWSYY and QGS. This CDR3 contains 20 residues. CDR3 sequence (DNA): TGTGCTCTTGGGAGAGGGAAGACCCCCTGGACTGGGGGATACCGAGATAAACACATCTTT. Protein sequence: CALGRGKTPWTGGYRDKHIF.

In its sample, this clone was seen a few times. The protein held in TCRdb is that of a much larger clone and does not match this DNA's translation at residue 20, likely because of a read error; the protein shown is translated from the DNA. The CDR3 DNA follows: TGTGCTCTTGGGGAACTCCATACCTTCCTACAGACCCCGTACTGGGGGATACAGTCTTACACCGATAAACTCATCTTT. Translating gives CALGELHTFLQTPYWGIQSYTDKLIF. This rearrangement joins TRDV1 to TRDJ1, with 12 positions matching TRDD3. CDR1 TSWWSYY and CDR2 QGS come from the germline V gene. The CDR3 loop spans 26 amino acids. The trim removed 0 bases at V and 0 bases at J, leaving 29 bases unmatched.

This clone was picked up a small number of times. A far more abundant clone sits one base away, making this likely a read error. This specimen includes other DNA sequences encoding the same CDR3. The V gene is TRDV1, the J gene TRDJ1, with TRDD2 as a possible D gene (6 bases). TCRdb does not report a J gene; here it was assigned by matching the DNA to germline references. This CDR3 is 21 amino acids long. V dropped 3 bases and J dropped 5 bases, with 34 bases sitting between them. Per germline, CDR1 TSWWSYY and CDR2 QGS. Written as DNA, the CDR3 is TGTGCTCTTGGGGATGGGGCCTTCCAATCCCTCTTTACCCTCCCTGGAGATAAACTCATCTTT. Encoded protein: CALGDGAFQSLFTLPGDKLIF.